These T cell receptor beta chains were read from a single sample in a study of beta chain features in type 1 diabetes. The method was immunoSEQ multiplex PCR; TCRdb's version includes in-frame clones alone and lacks a portion of them. The data contain some 220,000 clones, 11% of them singletons. Sequencing was performed on central memory CD4+ T cells from blood. These receptors came from a young man in good health. Both conserved end residues are part of each CDR3. A D gene is named only where the DNA matches it firmly. Size is stated for part of the rows, as once, few or many counts, or as a class when the clone is expanded.

J: TRBJ2-5; V: TRBV7-2; size: few; D: -; CDR3: CASSLGPGLGQETQYF; DNA: TGTGCCAGCAGCTTAGGCCCAGGGCTGGGACAAGAGACCCAGTACTTC
J: TRBJ1-4; V: TRBV30; size: few; D: -; CDR3: CAWSVLGAPEKLFF; DNA: TGTGCCTGGAGTGTATTGGGCGCCCCCGAAAAACTGTTTTTT
J: TRBJ2-5; V: TRBV4-2; size: few; D: -; CDR3: CASSQDQGQETQYF; DNA: TGTGCCAGCAGCCAAGATCAAGGCCAAGAGACCCAGTACTTC
J: TRBJ2-3; V: TRBV5-6; size: -; D: TRBD1; CDR3: CASDRIGRGFTDTQYF; DNA: TGTGCCAGCGATCGGATAGGCAGGGGGTTTACAGATACGCAGTATTTT
J: TRBJ2-1; V: TRBV5-1; size: many; D: TRBD2; CDR3: CASSFQPGLDQHEQFF; DNA: TGCGCCAGCAGCTTTCAGCCGGGACTAGATCAGCATGAGCAGTTCTTC
J: TRBJ2-7; V: TRBV20-1; size: -; D: -; CDR3: CSAKRVYEQYF; DNA: TGCAGTGCCAAGCGGGTCTACGAGCAGTACTTC
J: TRBJ2-7; V: TRBV27; size: few; D: -; CDR3: CASARGTGTYF; DNA: TGTGCCAGCGCAAGAGGGACTGGGACGTACTTC
J: TRBJ2-7; V: TRBV5-1; size: -; D: -; CDR3: CASSLGGTGTYEQYF; DNA: TGCGCCAGCAGCTTGGGCGGGACTGGAACCTACGAGCAGTACTTC
J: TRBJ2-3; V: TRBV29-1; size: few; D: TRBD2; CDR3: CSVAGLAGVSTDTQYF; DNA: TGCAGCGTGGCGGGACTAGCGGGAGTTAGCACAGATACGCAGTATTTT
J: TRBJ1-2; V: TRBV4-2; size: few; D: TRBD1; CDR3: CASSQGGQANYGYTF; DNA: TGTGCCAGCAGCCAGGGGGGACAGGCAAACTATGGCTACACCTTC
J: TRBJ2-2; V: TRBV28; size: many; D: -; CDR3: CASRRDSQNTGELFF; DNA: TGTGCCAGCAGGCGAGACAGTCAGAACACCGGGGAGCTGTTTTTT
J: TRBJ2-7; V: TRBV25-1; size: -; D: TRBD1; CDR3: CASSEAGTAYEQYF; DNA: TGTGCCAGCAGTGAAGCCGGGACAGCCTACGAGCAGTACTTC
J: TRBJ2-3; V: TRBV7-2; size: -; D: -; CDR3: CASSRRQAALDTQYF; DNA: TGTGCCAGCAGCCGCCGACAGGCCGCATTGGATACGCAGTATTTT
J: TRBJ2-1; V: TRBV7-8; size: few; D: TRBD1; CDR3: CASSQGQDNEQFF; DNA: TGTGCCAGCAGTCAAGGACAGGACAATGAGCAGTTCTTC
J: TRBJ2-1; V: TRBV30; size: few; D: -; CDR3: CAWSPSGYNEQFF; DNA: TGTGCCTGGAGTCCCAGCGGTTACAATGAGCAGTTCTTC
J: TRBJ2-7; V: TRBV20-1; size: -; D: -; CDR3: CSASNSYEQYF; DNA: TGCAGTGCTTCGAACTCCTACGAGCAGTACTTC
J: TRBJ2-1; V: TRBV11-2; size: -; D: -; CDR3: CASSLVDSGWGNEQFF; DNA: TGTGCCAGCAGCTTAGTTGACTCCGGATGGGGTAATGAGCAGTTCTTC
J: TRBJ2-7; V: TRBV28; size: few; D: -; CDR3: CASSSQGSTYEQYF; DNA: TGTGCCAGCAGTTCTCAGGGTTCCACCTACGAGCAGTACTTC
J: TRBJ1-2; V: TRBV14; size: few; D: -; CDR3: CASSQYLGTLGGYTF; DNA: TGTGCCAGCAGCCAATACCTAGGGACACTGGGTGGCTACACCTTC
J: TRBJ2-7; V: TRBV5-1; size: -; D: TRBD1; CDR3: CASSLLGTGATYEQYF; DNA: TGCGCCAGCAGCTTGTTGGGGACAGGGGCTACCTACGAGCAGTACTTC
J: TRBJ2-1; V: TRBV7-9; size: many; D: TRBD2; CDR3: CASRTRAGGSNEQFF; DNA: TGTGCCAGCAGAACAAGGGCTGGCGGGAGCAATGAGCAGTTCTTC
J: TRBJ2-7; V: TRBV30; size: few; D: TRBD2; CDR3: CAWSGGLAGGEQYF; DNA: TGTGCCTGGAGTGGGGGACTAGCGGGAGGCGAGCAGTACTTC
J: TRBJ2-5; V: TRBV5-1; size: few; D: TRBD1; CDR3: CASSWGTGRETQYF; DNA: TGCGCCAGCAGCTGGGGGACAGGGAGAGAGACCCAGTACTTC
J: TRBJ1-1; V: TRBV20-1; size: few; D: -; CDR3: CSALNTEAFF; DNA: TGCAGTGCCCTAAACACTGAAGCTTTCTTT
J: TRBJ2-7; V: TRBV27; size: -; D: TRBD1; CDR3: CASRGQGGLERQYF; DNA: TGTGCCAGCAGGGGACAGGGGGGCCTCGAGAGACAGTACTTC
J: TRBJ2-7; V: TRBV14; size: -; D: -; CDR3: CASSQDRGASYEQYF; DNA: TGTGCCAGCAGCCAAGATAGAGGAGCCTCCTACGAGCAGTACTTC
J: TRBJ1-2; V: TRBV20-1; size: many; D: TRBD1; CDR3: CSAEGGDIHTF; DNA: TGCAGTGCTGAAGGGGGCGATATCCACACCTTC
J: TRBJ2-5; V: TRBV29-1; size: -; D: TRBD2; CDR3: CSVDGLAGVHQETQYF; DNA: TGCAGCGTTGATGGTCTAGCGGGAGTCCACCAAGAGACCCAGTACTTC